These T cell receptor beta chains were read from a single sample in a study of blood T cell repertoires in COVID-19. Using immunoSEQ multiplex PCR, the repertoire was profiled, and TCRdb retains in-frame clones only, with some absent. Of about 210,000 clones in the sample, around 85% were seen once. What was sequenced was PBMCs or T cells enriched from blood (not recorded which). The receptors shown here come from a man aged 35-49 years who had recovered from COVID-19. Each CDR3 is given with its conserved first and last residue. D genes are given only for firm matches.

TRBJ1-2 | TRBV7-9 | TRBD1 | TGTGCCAGCAGCTTAAATAATCCGGACAGGGGCGGTCATGGCTACACCTTC | CASSLNNPDRGGHGYTF
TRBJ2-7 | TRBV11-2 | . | TGTGCCAGCAGCTTAGCGGGATCCTTCTACGAGCAGTACTTC | CASSLAGSFYEQYF
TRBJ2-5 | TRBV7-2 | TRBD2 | TGTGCCAGCAGCTTTACTAGCGGGGCTCAAGAGACCCAGTACTTC | CASSFTSGAQETQYF
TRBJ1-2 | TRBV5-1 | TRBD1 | TGCGCCAGCCGCGACAGGGAATTGTGGGGCTACACCTTC | CASRDRELWGYTF
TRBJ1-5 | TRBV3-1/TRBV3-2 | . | TGTGCCAGCAGCCACCTTAATCAGCCCCAGCATTTT | CASSHLNQPQHF
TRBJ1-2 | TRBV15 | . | TGTGCCACCAGCTCGGACCGTGAGGGTTATGGCTACACCTTC | CATSSDREGYGYTF
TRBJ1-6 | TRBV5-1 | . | TGCGCCAGCAGCTTGGAGGGAGGTACCTATAATTCACCCCTCCACTTT | CASSLEGGTYNSPLHF
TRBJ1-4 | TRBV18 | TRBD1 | TGTGCCAGCTCACTGGACAGGGTGAATGAAAAACTGTTTTTT | CASSLDRVNEKLFF
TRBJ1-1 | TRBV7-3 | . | TGTGCCAGCAGCTTGGGAGGTGTCACTGAAGCTTTCTTT | CASSLGGVTEAFF
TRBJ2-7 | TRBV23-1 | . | TGCGCCAGCAGTCAATCTGAGGAGGGAGACTATTTCTACGAGCAGTACTTC | CASSQSEEGDYFYEQYF
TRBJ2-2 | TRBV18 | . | TGTGCCAGCTCTAAGGAGGCAGACACCGGGGAGCTGTTTTTT | CASSKEADTGELFF
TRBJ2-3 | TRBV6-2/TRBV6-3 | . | TGTGCCAGCAGCAACTGGACTACGCTCTACCTCGATACGCAGTATTTT | CASSNWTTLYLDTQYF